The source of this TCR beta chain is a study of control samples from healthy donors and cancer patients. Method: immunoSEQ multiplex PCR; TCRdb's copy keeps in-frame clones and lacks some. The repertoire holds roughly 18,000 clones, with under 90% as singletons. Trimming at V came to 6 bases and at J to 10 bases, leaving 15 bases not matched to a gene. Germline V CDR1 and CDR2: MNHEY, SVGAGI. The CDR3 runs 15 residues. The TCR originated in a woman aged 70-85 years with lung cancer. The V call is TRBV6-5, the J call TRBJ1-1, with 9 bases aligning to TRBD1. Sequencing was carried out using PBMCs. The CDR3 sequence: CASRTRDRASKGAFF. DNA of the CDR3: TGTGCCAGCAGGACGAGGGACAGGGCATCGAAGGGAGCTTTCTTT.